The 28 T cell receptor beta chains below were found in one sample sequenced in a study of cytomegalovirus exposure and HLA in healthy donors. Vbeta (60) and Jbeta (13) primers were used in the PCR. The table came from immunoSEQ multiplex PCR; TCRdb's copy has only in-frame clones and leaves some out. The table lists approximately 150,000 clones, roughly four fifths of them singletons, with less than 2% in the top ten. Sequences were obtained from PBMCs. These receptors were taken from a middle-aged man in good health and CMV-seronegative.

This clone has a handful of counts. The rearrangement links TRBV14 to TRBJ2-1; possible D gene TRBD1, 5 bases. Trimming pared 3 bases from V and 9 bases from J, leaving 12 bases between. This CDR3 spans 13 amino acids. Germline-derived CDR1 and CDR2 are SGHDN and FVKESK. The CDR3 bases are TGTGCCAGCAGCCATGACAGTCTCAGTGAGCAGTTCTTC. Its translation: CASSHDSLSEQFF.

V gene TRBV10-3 combines with J gene TRBJ1-4, with D perhaps matching TRBD1 (5 bases). This CDR3 spans 15 amino acids. The germline V gene has CDR1 ENHRY and CDR2 SYGVKD. V was clipped by 0 bases and J by 8 bases, with 13 bases between them. The CDR3, as DNA: TGTGCCATCAGTGAGTCTGCAGGGTACGGAGAAAAACTGTTTTTT. Its translation: CAISESAGYGEKLFF.

The V gene is TRBV29-1, the J gene TRBJ2-3, with 9 bases that match TRBD2. This CDR3 is 15 amino acids long. J was trimmed by 4 bases and V by 8 bases; bases with no gene match: 13. From germline, CDR1 is SQVTM and CDR2 ANQGSEA. The CDR3 region is CSSKGLAVGPDTQYF. The CDR3 bases are TGCAGCTCGAAGGGACTAGCTGTGGGCCCAGATACGCAGTATTTT.

This clone was seen a few times. CDR3 sequence reads: CACLTGRGAFF. The CDR3 coding sequence is TGTGCCTGTTTGACAGGGCGTGGAGCTTTCTTT. The V call is TRBV30, the J call TRBJ1-1, with 7 bases matching TRBD1. The CDR3 totals 11 residues. Germline assignment: CDR1 GTSNPN and CDR2 SVGIG (reference sequence). V lost 6 bases, J lost 10 bases, and 8 bases stayed unmatched.

There are a few counts of this clone. V gene TRBV29-1 combines with J gene TRBJ2-7; perhaps TRBD2 as D (6 bases). CDR1 and CDR2 from the germline V gene are SQVTM and ANQGSEA. This CDR3 is built from 16 residues. Trimming pared 2 bases from V and 2 bases from J, leaving 19 bases between. The CDR3 here is CSVERRMVASAYEQYV. The CDR3 DNA sequence: TGCAGCGTTGAAAGGCGGATGGTAGCTAGCGCCTACGAGCAGTACGTC.

The table lists this clone with a few counts. V and J are TRBV5-1 and TRBJ2-1; TRBD2 is a possible D gene (5 bases). The germline V gene encodes CDR1 SGHRS and CDR2 YFSETQ. The V gene lost 1 base and the J gene lost 12 bases, with 11 bases spanning the gap. The CDR3 spans 12 residues. CDR3 bases: TGCGCCAGCAGCTTGACTAGATCAACGCAGTTCTTC. Translating gives CASSLTRSTQFF. The full variable domain, in which reference TRBV5-1 and TRBJ2-1 provide the parts outside the CDR3, is KAGVTQTPRYLIKTRGQQVTLSCSPISGHRSVSWYQQTPGQGLQFLFEYFSETQRNKGNFPGRFSGRQFSNSRSEMNVSTLELGDSALYLCASSLTRSTQFFGPGTRLTVL.

The chain joins TRBV5-1 to TRBJ2-5; a weak D match, TRBD2 (5 bases). Germline CDR1 is SGHRS and CDR2 is YFSETQ. Trimming pared 4 bases from V and 5 bases from J, leaving 15 bases between. This CDR3 spans 14 amino acids. The CDR3 DNA sequence: TGCGCCAGCAGCAGCCGCCGCGGCGGGGAGACCCAGTACTTC. This translates into CASSSRRGGETQYF.

The chain has TRBV18 and TRBJ1-5; D gene ambiguous. The CDR3 totals 14 residues. CDR1 KGHSH and CDR2 LQKENI come from the germline V gene. The V and J ends lost 3 bases and 4 bases respectively, with 10 bases between them. The CDR3 nucleotides are TGTGCCAGCTCACCCAACGGGGATAATCAGCCCCAGCATTTT. Protein: CASSPNGDNQPQHF.

The chain combines TRBV27 with TRBJ2-7, with 11 bases that match TRBD2. The CDR3 is made up of 14 amino acids. V was clipped by 4 bases and J by 4 bases; unmatched bases: 3. Germline V gives CDR1 MNHEY, CDR2 SMNVEV (reference sequence). For the CDR3, the DNA is TGTGCCAGCAGTTGGACTAGCGGGTTGTACGAGCAGTACTTC. Amino acids: CASSWTSGLYEQYF.

Worth noting for this clone: The same CDR3 is also encoded by other DNA sequences in this sample. The rearrangement uses TRBV4-2 and TRBJ2-7; 13 bases are a match to TRBD2. CDR1 is LGHNA and CDR2 is YNFKEQ in the germline V gene. The trim removed 1 base at V and 9 bases at J, leaving 9 bases unmatched. The CDR3 has 16 amino acids. The DNA for the CDR3 is TGTGCCAGCAGCCAAGCCTCCAGGACTAGCGGGAGTTGGCAGTACTTC. Amino acid sequence: CASSQASRTSGSWQYF.

This chain joins TRBV29-1 and TRBJ2-1, with 8 bases that match TRBD1. V lost 2 bases to trimming and J lost 6 bases; unmatched junction nucleotides: 9. CDR3 length: 15 residues. Germline CDR1 reads SQVTM; CDR2 reads ANQGSEA. The CDR3 bases are TGCAGCGTTGAACAAGACAGGGGTTCGGCCAATGAGCAGTTCTTC. Its translation is CSVEQDRGSANEQFF.

The chain carries TRBV28 and TRBJ2-7, with TRBD1 matching over 7 bases. Germline loops: CDR1 MDHEN, CDR2 SYDVKM. With 5 bases clipped from V and 6 bases from J, the junction kept 4 bases outside the gene matches. The CDR3 is 12 amino acids. DNA of the CDR3: TGTGCCAGCAGTCCCGACAGGGCCGAGCAGTACTTC. Translated: CASSPDRAEQYF.

The genes are TRBV9 and TRBJ2-5; 10 bases match TRBD2. Germline V CDR1 and CDR2: SGDLS, YYNGEE. This CDR3 spans 15 amino acids. The junction had 4 bases not matched to a gene; V was cut back by 4 bases and J by 1 base. CDR3 nucleotides: TGTGCCAGCAGCCCAGCGGGGGGGGGCCAAGAGACCCAGTACTTC. The encoded protein is CASSPAGGGQETQYF.

This clone is a singleton in its sample. The rearrangement joins TRBV4-2 to TRBJ1-1; 9 bases are shared with TRBD1. V gave up 1 base and J gave up 3 bases; unmatched junction bases: 3. Looked up from germline, CDR1 is LGHNA and CDR2 is YNFKEQ. The CDR3 contains 15 residues. CDR3 in amino acids: CASSQGGQGHTEAFF. The CDR3 DNA reads TGTGCCAGCAGCCAAGGGGGACAGGGTCACACTGAAGCTTTCTTT.

The CDR3 nucleotides are TGTGCCAGCAGCTTAGGTGGCAGGAACAGGTTTTTAGCCAAAAACATTCAGTACTTC. Translation gives CASSLGGRNRFLAKNIQYF. The V call is TRBV7-9, the J call TRBJ2-4; the D gene is possibly TRBD1 (5 bases). The V and J ends lost 1 base and 0 bases respectively, with 19 bases between them. Germline-derived CDR1 and CDR2 are SEHNR and FQNEAQ (reference sequence). The CDR3 has 19 amino acids.

The chain recombines TRBV5-1 with TRBJ2-1; 9 bases align to TRBD2. The CDR3 is 15 residues long. Trimming at V came to 4 bases and at J to 5 bases, leaving 7 bases not matched to a gene. Germline V gives CDR1 SGHRS, CDR2 YFSETQ. CDR3 sequence reads: CASSPWTSANNEQFF. CDR3 in DNA: TGCGCCAGCAGCCCATGGACTAGCGCTAACAATGAGCAGTTCTTC.

V gene TRBV28 combines with J gene TRBJ2-2, with 12 bases lining up with TRBD2. The CDR3 has 15 amino acids. Germline V lookup: CDR1 MDHEN, CDR2 SYDVKM. With V trimmed by 8 bases and J by 3 bases, 4 bases remained unmatched. The CDR3 loop is CASRLAGEDTGELFF. In DNA, the CDR3 is TGTGCCAGCCGACTAGCGGGAGAAGACACCGGGGAGCTGTTTTTT.

This sequence joins TRBV21-1 and TRBJ1-1. TRBV21-1 is noted as a pseudogene. The CDR3 loop spans 15 amino acids. In DNA, the CDR3 is TGTGCCAGCAGCCAAGATGAGTCGGGTTTCACTGAAGCTTTCTTT. Encoded protein: CASSQDESGFTEAFF.

The chain couples TRBV7-9 to TRBJ1-2; perhaps TRBD1 as D (6 bases). CDR3 length: 14 amino acids. V gave up 5 bases and J gave up 3 bases, with 13 bases separating them. Germline V gene data show CDR1 as SEHNR and CDR2 as FQNEAQ (reference sequence). CDR3 sequence: CASSATGGHYGYTF. CDR3 coding DNA: TGTGCCAGCAGCGCTACCGGGGGGCACTATGGCTACACCTTC.

This rearrangement joins TRBV28 to TRBJ2-1; 11 bases fit TRBD1. The CDR3 runs to 18 residues. V shed 7 bases, J shed 2 bases, and the junction held 13 bases outside the gene matches. Germline assignment: CDR1 MDHEN and CDR2 SYDVKM. This CDR3 is CASNGQGAKAGAYNEQFF. The CDR3 DNA reads TGTGCCAGCAACGGACAGGGGGCGAAGGCGGGGGCCTACAATGAGCAGTTCTTC.

Comment on this clone: Germline and junction disagree at one end, which may indicate a read error. The rearrangement joins TRBV10-3 to TRBJ2-6; the D gene is possibly TRBD1 (5 bases). In germline, CDR1 is ENHRY, CDR2 SYGVKD. This CDR3 has 15 amino acids. CDR3 in amino acids: CAIRDRYSGANGLTF. The CDR3 DNA follows: TGTGCCATCAGGGACCGTTACTCTGGGGCCAACGGCCTGACTTTC.

The V gene is TRBV22-1, the J gene TRBJ2-1; the table's D call of TRBD2 was not tested on the DNA. TRBV22-1 is a documented pseudogene. This CDR3 region has 17 residues. The chain's CDR3 is CPGSAPVIPSPHNEQFF. DNA for the CDR3: TGTCCTGGGAGCGCACCGGTTATCCCCTCCCCTCACAATGAGCAGTTCTTC.

The genes are TRBV7-2 and TRBJ2-5; no clear D. This CDR3 has 13 amino acids. V lost 3 bases and J 5 bases, leaving 10 bases between the germline ends. In germline, CDR1 is SGHTA, CDR2 FQGNSA. The CDR3 spells CASSFGRTETQYF. DNA of the CDR3: TGTGCCAGCAGCTTTGGTAGAACGGAGACCCAGTACTTC.

The V call is TRBV7-9, the J call TRBJ1-5, with 8 bases matching TRBD1. CDR1 and CDR2 (germline): SEHNR, FQNEAQ (reference sequence). The CDR3 extends over 17 amino acids. The V and J ends lost 6 bases and 0 bases, in that order; junction bases with no gene match: 10. The CDR3 is CASSSDREGYSNQPQHF. Written as DNA, the CDR3 is TGTGCCAGCAGTTCGGACAGGGAAGGTTATAGCAATCAGCCCCAGCATTTT.

In DNA, the CDR3 is TGTGCCAGCAGCTTAATTGCGGACAGCTCCTACAATGAGCAGTTCTTC. Translating gives CASSLIADSSYNEQFF. V is TRBV13 and J is TRBJ2-1, with D maybe TRBD1 (6 bases). CDR3 length equals 16 residues. V was cut by 2 bases and J by 0 bases, with 11 bases left in between. Germline CDR1 is PRHDT and CDR2 is FYEKMQ (reference sequence). The whole variable domain, remainder taken from reference TRBV13 and TRBJ2-1, is AAGVIQSPRHLIKEKRETATLKCYPIPRHDTVYWYQQGPGQDPQFLISFYEKMQSDKGSIPDRFSAQQFSDYHSELNMSSLELGDSALYFCASSLIADSSYNEQFFGPGTRLTVL.

The chain employs TRBV5-1 and TRBJ2-7; 8 bases are a match to TRBD1. V shed 3 bases, J shed 4 bases, and the junction held 3 bases outside the gene matches. Looked up from germline, CDR1 is SGHRS and CDR2 is YFSETQ. The length of the CDR3 is 13 residues. The CDR3 sequence: CASSSGQEYEQYF. CDR3 coding DNA: TGCGCCAGCAGCTCGGGACAGGAATACGAGCAGTACTTC.

This clone occurred a few times. The J gene is TRBJ2-3, the V gene TRBV6-1; no reliable D call. V dropped 7 bases and J dropped 0 bases, with 14 bases sitting between them. Per germline, CDR1 MNHNS and CDR2 SASEGT. The CDR3 extends over 15 amino acids. CDR3 in DNA: TGTGCCAGCACCATGGGCCTCCGGAGCACAGATACGCAGTATTTT. Protein sequence: CASTMGLRSTDTQYF.

The chain is built from TRBV28 and TRBJ2-7; the match to TRBD1 covers 9 bases. Germline V gene lookup returns CDR1 MDHEN and CDR2 SYDVKM. Trimming cost V 6 bases and J 5 bases; bases outside gene matches: 8. The CDR3 runs 14 residues. This CDR3 is CASRRDRARNEQYF. The CDR3, as DNA: TGTGCCAGCAGGCGGGACAGGGCAAGGAACGAGCAGTACTTC.